A single sample is the source of the 26 T cell receptor beta chains below, sequenced in a study of OX40 agonist ivuxolimab in advanced cancers. Assay: immunoSEQ multiplex PCR; the TCRdb copy retains only in-frame clones and omits some. The sample holds about 79,000 clones, 90% seen once. The sequencing used CD4+ or CD8+ T cells sorted from blood, collected in a trial of the OX40 agonist ivuxolimab. The receptor set was obtained from an adult with an advanced solid tumor such as melanoma, head and neck, liver or kidney cancer.

This chain links TRBV29-1 with TRBJ2-3; maybe TRBD1 (6 bases). Germline loops: CDR1 SQVTM, CDR2 ANQGSEA. V lost 5 bases to trimming and J lost 4 bases, with 7 bases between them. The CDR3 contains 11 residues. The CDR3 here is CSVRTADTQYF. The CDR3 nucleotides are TGCAGCGTTCGGACAGCAGATACGCAGTATTTT.

This chain uses TRBV5-1 with TRBJ1-2, with D perhaps matching TRBD1 (5 bases). The CDR3 is 15 amino acids. V was clipped by 3 bases and J by 3 bases, with 15 bases between them. The germline V gene has CDR1 SGHRS and CDR2 YFSETQ. As DNA, the CDR3 is TGCGCCAGCAGCTCCGATCGTCTGACAGACTATGGCTACACCTTC. Encoded protein: CASSSDRLTDYGYTF.

V and J are TRBV5-6 and TRBJ2-3, with 11 bases aligning to TRBD2. The CDR3 extends over 16 amino acids. The germline gives CDR1 SGHDT, CDR2 YYEEEE. J gave up 1 base and V 2 bases, and 3 bases lay outside the gene matches. The CDR3 here is CASSFLAGGGTDTQYF. In DNA form, the CDR3 reads TGTGCCAGCAGCTTTCTAGCGGGGGGTGGCACAGATACGCAGTATTTT.

The gene calls are TRBV6-1 and TRBJ2-2; 9 nucleotides align to TRBD1. Germline V CDR1 and CDR2: MNHNS, SASEGT. CDR3 length: 17 residues. J was trimmed by 6 bases and V by 0 bases; bases with no gene match: 8. Written as DNA, the CDR3 is TGTGCCAGCAGTGAAGCTCAGGACAGGGGCAGGCCCGGGGAGCTGTTTTTT. This codes for CASSEAQDRGRPGELFF.

The V and J genes are TRBV11-2 and TRBJ2-2, with D possibly matching TRBD2 (5 bases). Trimming cost V 1 base and J 6 bases, with 12 bases left between them. The CDR3 extends over 15 amino acids. Germline assignment: CDR1 SGHAT and CDR2 FQNNGV. CDR3 sequence: CASSLGLLNAGELFF. CDR3 sequence (DNA): TGTGCCAGCAGCTTAGGACTACTCAACGCCGGGGAGCTGTTTTTT.

The CDR3 region is CAWSVRAGELFF. CDR3 in DNA: TGTGCCTGGAGTGTAAGGGCCGGGGAGCTGTTTTTT. The chain couples TRBV30 to TRBJ2-2; D unresolved. Germline CDR1 reads GTSNPN; CDR2 reads SVGIG (reference sequence). The CDR3 contains 12 residues. Between the trimmed V and J ends, which lost 0 bases and 6 bases, there was a span of 5 bases.

This clone was detected once. The chain is built from TRBV18 and TRBJ1-4; TRBD1 might be the D (5 bases). The CDR3 spans 12 residues. Germline V gene sequence: CDR1 KGHSH, CDR2 LQKENI. Trimming stripped 4 bases from V and 7 bases from J, with 7 bases between. In DNA, the CDR3 is TGTGCCAGCTCACAGGGGACTGAAAAACTGTTTTTT. It encodes CASSQGTEKLFF.

The chain couples TRBV7-6 to TRBJ1-1; D might be TRBD1 (5 bases). CDR3 size: 15 residues. Trimming stripped 5 bases from V and 4 bases from J, with 17 bases between. Germline loops: CDR1 SGHVS, CDR2 FNYEAQ. The CDR3 DNA sequence: TGTGCCAGCAGCGAAGTCAGTTTGGGGGGCACTGAAGCTTTCTTT. The encoded protein is CASSEVSLGGTEAFF. The full variable domain, its missing parts supplied by reference TRBV7-6 and TRBJ1-1, is GAGVSQSPRYKVTKRGQDVALRCDPISGHVSLYWYRQALGQGPEFLTYFNYEAQQDKSGLPNDRFSAERPEGSISTLTIQRTEQRDSAMYRCASSEVSLGGTEAFFGQGTRLTVV.

V usage is TRBV7-3 and J usage is TRBJ1-1; unclear D gene. V shed 6 bases and J shed 7 bases, with 18 bases lying between them. CDR3 length equals 14 residues. Looked up from germline, CDR1 is SGHTA and CDR2 is FQGTGA. The CDR3 DNA sequence: TGTGCCAGCAGGAAAGATAGCTGGGATGTTGAAGCTTTCTTT. It translates to CASRKDSWDVEAFF.

The chain couples TRBV6-4 to TRBJ2-1; unclear D gene. The germline CDR1 and CDR2 sequences are MRHNA and SNTAGT. The CDR3 totals 17 residues. Trimming removed 2 bases at V and 0 bases at J, with 14 bases between. The CDR3 is CASSDLGHDISYNEQFF. The CDR3 nucleotides read TGTGCCAGCAGTGACCTTGGGCACGATATCTCCTACAATGAGCAGTTCTTC.

This chain joins TRBV9 and TRBJ2-7; 8 bases align to TRBD2. The CDR3 length is 14 residues. Germline CDR1 reads SGDLS; CDR2 reads YYNGEE. The junction had 12 bases not matched to a gene; V was cut back by 9 bases and J by 4 bases. The CDR3 DNA reads as TGTGCCAACCACCGGGGGGGGGTTAAATACGAGCAGTACTTC. Translated: CANHRGGVKYEQYF.

The CDR3 DNA reads as TGCGCCAGCAGCTTGGGGCACAACACCGGGGAGCTGTTTTTT. Translating gives CASSLGHNTGELFF. The chain combines TRBV5-1 with TRBJ2-2; D uncertain. V was shortened by 0 bases and J by 2 bases, with 5 bases between the two germline ends. The germline V gene encodes CDR1 SGHRS and CDR2 YFSETQ. The CDR3 extends over 14 amino acids.

The chain combines TRBV4-1 with TRBJ2-5; the D gene is possibly TRBD2 (6 bases). The CDR3 is 13 residues long. Germline V lookup: CDR1 MGHRA, CDR2 YSYEKL. The V gene lost 4 bases and the J gene lost 2 bases, with 8 bases spanning the gap. The CDR3 DNA reads TGCGCCAGCAGCCGGACTAATCAAGAGACCCAGTACTTC. Its translation is CASSRTNQETQYF.

The J gene is TRBJ2-2, the V gene TRBV7-2; TRBD2 aligns across 10 bases. Trimming cost V 5 bases and J 2 bases; bases outside gene matches: 2. This CDR3 comprises 15 residues. Looked up from germline, CDR1 is SGHTA and CDR2 is FQGNSA. CDR3 sequence: CASSRLAGNTGELFF. In nucleotides, the CDR3 is TGTGCCAGCAGCCGACTAGCGGGCAACACCGGGGAGCTGTTTTTT.

This chain connects TRBV5-1 to TRBJ2-3; D gene unclear. The CDR3 sequence is 12 residues long. The germline V gene encodes CDR1 SGHRS and CDR2 YFSETQ. The V and J ends lost 0 bases and 10 bases respectively, with 9 bases between them. The CDR3 DNA reads as TGCGCCAGCAGCTTGGAGGATACTCCGCAGTATTTT. As protein: CASSLEDTPQYF.

The gene calls are TRBV30 and TRBJ1-1; unclear D gene. The length of the CDR3 is 14 residues. V lost 0 bases, J lost 5 bases, and 13 bases lay in between. Germline V lookup: CDR1 GTSNPN, CDR2 SVGIG (reference sequence). DNA for the CDR3: TGTGCCTGGAGTGTTTCCCCGGGCGGGACTGAAGCTTTCTTT. This gives the protein CAWSVSPGGTEAFF.

This chain joins TRBV7-3 and TRBJ2-3; 11 bases map to TRBD2. Germline values: CDR1 SGHTA, CDR2 FQGTGA. The CDR3 is made up of 15 amino acids. The ends lost 5 bases at V and 5 bases at J; junction bases unmatched: 6. CDR3 region: CASSLSGGDGDTQYF. The CDR3 region has the DNA TGTGCCAGCAGCCTTAGCGGGGGGGACGGAGATACGCAGTATTTT. The whole variable domain, remainder taken from reference TRBV7-3 and TRBJ2-3, is GAGVSQTPSNKVTEKGKYVELRCDPISGHTALYWYRQSLGQGPEFLIYFQGTGAADDSGLPNDRFFAVRPEGSVSTLKIQRTERGDSAVYLCASSLSGGDGDTQYFGPGTRLTVL.

The chain carries TRBV2 and TRBJ2-1; 8 nucleotides agree with TRBD1. The CDR3 spans 12 residues. Germline V gives CDR1 SNHLY, CDR2 FYNNEI. V lost 6 bases, J lost 16 bases, and 11 bases stayed unmatched. This CDR3 is CASSAGQGWYFF. CDR3 in DNA: TGTGCCAGCAGCGCAGGACAGGGATGGTATTTCTTC.

CDR3 bases: TGTGCAAGTCGCCCGGGACTAGCGGGGGGCAATGAGCAGTTCTTC. This encodes CASRPGLAGGNEQFF. The rearrangement uses TRBV12-2 and TRBJ2-1; the D call in the table, TRBD2, was not verified against the DNA. TRBV12-2 is recorded as a pseudogene. The CDR3 runs to 15 residues.

This chain links TRBV5-1 with TRBJ1-1; D uncertain. CDR1 and CDR2 (germline): SGHRS, YFSETQ. There are 11 residues in the CDR3. The V end lost 3 bases, the J end lost 5 bases, and 5 bases lay between the germline ends. For the CDR3, the DNA is TGCGCCAGCAGCTCGGATACTGAAGCTTTCTTT. Translating it yields CASSSDTEAFF.

The genes are TRBV7-2 and TRBJ1-6; D may be TRBD1 (5 bases). Germline-derived CDR1 and CDR2 are SGHTA and FQGNSA. The CDR3 consists of 15 residues. V was clipped by 6 bases and J by 7 bases, with 16 bases between them. In DNA, the CDR3 is TGTGCCAGCAGGGACGCGGGACGGGGAAATTCACCCCTCCACTTT. Translating it yields CASRDAGRGNSPLHF.

The rearrangement joins TRBV28 to TRBJ2-7, with D hard to call. V was trimmed by 3 bases and J by 3 bases, leaving 12 bases between them. Germline V gives CDR1 MDHEN, CDR2 SYDVKM. The CDR3 loop spans 14 amino acids. The DNA for the CDR3 is TGTGCCAGCAGTTTGGACGGGTACGTCTACGAGCAGTACGTC. Amino acid sequence: CASSLDGYVYEQYV.

This chain uses TRBV5-6 with TRBJ2-5; the match to TRBD1 covers 10 bases. From germline, CDR1 is SGHDT and CDR2 YYEEEE. The CDR3 extends over 15 amino acids. Unmatched junction bases numbered 3, after V lost 1 base and J lost 3 bases. The CDR3 DNA reads as TGTGCCAGCAGCTTGATGACAGGGGGCGAAGAGACCCAGTACTTC. Its protein is CASSLMTGGEETQYF.

The CDR3 is CASITSSPGYNEKLFF. The CDR3 coding sequence is TGTGCCAGCATCACATCGTCCCCAGGGTATAATGAAAAACTGTTTTTT. This chain links TRBV21-1 with TRBJ1-4; TRBD1, as called in the table, went unchecked against the DNA. TRBV21-1 constitutes a pseudogene. The CDR3 loop spans 16 amino acids.

The gene calls are TRBV28 and TRBJ1-1; weak D call: TRBD1 (6 bases). Per the germline V gene, CDR1 is MDHEN and CDR2 is SYDVKM. The CDR3 runs to 13 residues. V dropped 8 bases and J dropped 4 bases, with 14 bases sitting between them. Here the CDR3 DNA reads TGTGCCAGCTACGGGGGGCCCGGCACTGAAGCTTTCTTT. Translated: CASYGGPGTEAFF.

This clone was seen once. V and J are TRBV2 and TRBJ1-1; 11 bases map to TRBD1. V was pared by 4 bases and J by 6 bases, with 1 base of the junction left unmatched. This CDR3 spans 13 amino acids. Per germline, CDR1 SNHLY and CDR2 FYNNEI. CDR3 in amino acids: CASSGGQGAEAFF. The CDR3 region has the DNA TGTGCCAGCAGTGGGGGACAGGGGGCTGAAGCTTTCTTT.